This T cell receptor (beta chain) was sequenced during a study of long-term antiretroviral therapy in people with HIV. Whole-study context: About a decade before 2015, the earliest samples were taken when ART was typically delayed. Study-wide findings and caveats: Pre-ART expanded clones dominated the repertoire at every time point. HIV repertoires covered narrower CDR3 length ranges than controls did.

This clone was found a few times. Its target is unknown. The authors ran the immunoSEQ assay, v3.0, at survey level. The assay was immunoSEQ multiplex PCR, and TCRdb's table has in-frame clones only and misses some. The sample records about 22,000 clones, 70% to 80% being singletons. In the United States, treatment was given to all participants with HIV. The sequences come from unsorted PBMCs, collected 1.2 years after starting antiretroviral therapy. This sequence originates from a woman aged 40 to 49 with HIV.

In DNA form, the CDR3 reads TGTGCCAGCAGTGAAGCGGGAAGGGACTATGGCTACACCTTC. This translates into CASSEAGRDYGYTF. The chain links TRBV6-1 to TRBJ1-2; D unclear. Germline-derived CDR1 and CDR2 are MNHNS and SASEGT. This CDR3 has 14 amino acids. Trimming removed 0 bases at V and 3 bases at J, with 8 bases between.